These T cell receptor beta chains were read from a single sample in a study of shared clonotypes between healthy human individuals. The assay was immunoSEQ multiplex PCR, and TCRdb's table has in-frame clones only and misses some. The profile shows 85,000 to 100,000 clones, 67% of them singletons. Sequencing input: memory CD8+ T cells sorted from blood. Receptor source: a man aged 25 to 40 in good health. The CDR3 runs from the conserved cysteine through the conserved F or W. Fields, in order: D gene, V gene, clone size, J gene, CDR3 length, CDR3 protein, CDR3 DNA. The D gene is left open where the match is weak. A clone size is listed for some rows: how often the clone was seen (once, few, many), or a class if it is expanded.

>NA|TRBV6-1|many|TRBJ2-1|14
CASTGPGESNEQFF
TGTGCCAGCACTGGACCCGGGGAGAGCAATGAGCAGTTCTTC
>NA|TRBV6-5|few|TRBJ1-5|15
CASSSPREGNQPQHF
TGTGCCAGCAGTAGCCCCAGGGAGGGGAATCAGCCCCAGCATTTT
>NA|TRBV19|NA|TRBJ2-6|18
CASSTGSTITKSGQLLTF
TGTGCCAGTAGTACAGGCTCGACAATCACAAAGTCGGGCCAACTCCTGACTTTC
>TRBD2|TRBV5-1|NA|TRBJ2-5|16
CASSLAVAGRQETQYF
TGCGCCAGCAGCTTGGCTGTAGCGGGGAGGCAAGAGACCCAGTACTTC
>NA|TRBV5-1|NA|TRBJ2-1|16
CASSLAVVSGSDEQFF
TGCGCCAGCAGCTTGGCCGTCGTTTCAGGCTCAGATGAGCAGTTCTTC
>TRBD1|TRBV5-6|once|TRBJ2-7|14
CASSSGTGFYEQYF
TGTGCCAGCAGCTCCGGGACAGGGTTTTACGAGCAGTACTTC
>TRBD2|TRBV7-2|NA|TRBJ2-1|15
CASSAGTSSYNEQFF
TGTGCCAGCAGTGCCGGGACTAGTTCCTACAATGAGCAGTTCTTC
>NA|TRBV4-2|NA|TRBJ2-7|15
CASSQDRLGKGEQYF
TGTGCCAGCAGCCAAGATAGGCTAGGCAAAGGGGAGCAGTACTTC
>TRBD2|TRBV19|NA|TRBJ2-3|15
CASRSGTSSTDTQYF
TGTGCCAGTCGGTCAGGGACTAGCAGCACAGATACGCAGTATTTT
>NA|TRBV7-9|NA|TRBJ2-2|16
CASSLYAAVNTGELFF
TGTGCCAGCAGCTTATACGCTGCGGTGAACACCGGGGAGCTGTTTTTT
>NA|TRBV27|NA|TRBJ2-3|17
CASSRTGTPGGTDTQYF
TGTGCCAGCAGTCGAACCGGGACTCCCGGTGGCACAGATACGCAGTATTTT
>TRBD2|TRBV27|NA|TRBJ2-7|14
CASAVLAGAGEQYF
TGTGCCAGCGCCGTGCTAGCGGGAGCGGGGGAGCAGTACTTC
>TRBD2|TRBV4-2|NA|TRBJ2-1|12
CASSQEGTKQFF
TGTGCCAGCAGCCAAGAAGGGACTAAGCAGTTCTTC
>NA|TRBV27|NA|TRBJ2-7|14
CASSERNGIYEQYF
TGTGCCAGCAGTGAAAGGAACGGAATCTACGAGCAGTACTTC
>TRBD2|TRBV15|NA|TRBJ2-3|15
CATSIASGTTDTQYF
TGTGCCACCAGCATAGCTAGCGGGACAACAGATACGCAGTATTTT
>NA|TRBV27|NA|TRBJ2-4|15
CASKGNLLSKNIQYF
TGTGCCAGCAAGGGCAACCTCTTATCCAAAAACATTCAGTACTTC
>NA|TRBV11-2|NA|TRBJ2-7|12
CASSRGGDEQYF
TGTGCCAGCAGCAGGGGGGGGGACGAGCAGTACTTC
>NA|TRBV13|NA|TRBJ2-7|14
CASSFRRAGYEQYF
TGTGCCAGCTCCTTCCGCCGAGCCGGTTACGAGCAGTACTTC
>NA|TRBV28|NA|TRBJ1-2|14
CASSLLGAVGGYTF
TGTGCCAGCAGTTTATTAGGGGCAGTTGGTGGCTACACCTTC
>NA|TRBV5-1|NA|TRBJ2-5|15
CASSLARAEQETQYF
TGCGCCAGCAGCTTGGCCCGGGCAGAGCAAGAGACCCAGTACTTC
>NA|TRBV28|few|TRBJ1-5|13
CASKTYSNQPQHF
TGTGCCAGCAAGACCTATAGCAATCAGCCCCAGCATTTT
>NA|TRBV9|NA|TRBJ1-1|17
CASSVGFGQVERDEAFF
TGTGCCAGCAGCGTAGGCTTCGGGCAGGTTGAGCGGGATGAAGCTTTCTTT
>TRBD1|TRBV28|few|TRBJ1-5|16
CASSQRTGVFNQPQHF
TGTGCCAGCAGTCAAAGAACAGGGGTCTTCAATCAGCCCCAGCATTTT
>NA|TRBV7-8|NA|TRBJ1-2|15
CASSSRGREIYGYTF
TGTGCCAGCAGCTCCAGGGGTCGGGAGATCTATGGCTACACCTTC
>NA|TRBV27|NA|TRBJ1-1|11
CASSLRGEAFF
TGTGCCAGCAGTTTAAGGGGGGAGGCTTTCTTT
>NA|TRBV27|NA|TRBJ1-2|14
CASSFGVPNYGYTF
TGTGCCAGCAGTTTTGGGGTACCTAACTATGGCTACACCTTC
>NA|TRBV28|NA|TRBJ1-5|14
CASSLQQGYQPQHF
TGTGCCAGCAGTTTGCAACAGGGTTACCAGCCCCAGCATTTT
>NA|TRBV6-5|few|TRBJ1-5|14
CASSSTHSNQPQHF
TGTGCCAGCAGTTCAACGCATAGCAATCAGCCCCAGCATTTT
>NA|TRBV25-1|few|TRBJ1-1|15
CASSEYAESGTEAFF
TGTGCCAGCAGTGAATACGCCGAGTCGGGTACTGAAGCTTTCTTT
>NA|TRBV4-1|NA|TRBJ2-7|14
CASSQGYIISEQYF
TGCGCCAGCAGCCAGGGTTATATTATCTCCGAGCAGTACTTC
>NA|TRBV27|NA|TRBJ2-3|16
CASSRHTRDQIDTQYF
TGTGCCAGCAGTCGCCACACCAGGGATCAGATAGATACGCAGTATTTT